The T cell receptor (beta chain) described here comes from a study of vaccination and CD4 T cells after COVID-19. Study at large: Overlapping peptides of the spike proteins of SARS-CoV-2, HCoV-NL63, HCoV-OC43 and HCoV-229E were used for cell stimulation. Study results and limitations: In convalescent patients, 304 of 307 vaccine-specific clones were mono-reactive for SARS-CoV-2 spike. Median reactive clonotypes, those recognizing SARS-CoV-2, rose from around 20 to 38, not significantly.

This clonotype was observed a few times. The target antigen is unknown. The Oncomine TCR Beta short-read assay sequenced DNA from cultured CD4+ T cells. TCRdb recomputed calls from the PCR reads with MiXCR, one row per CDR3 protein. Here the sample spans 25,000 to 30,000 distinct CDR3 sequences, 55% to 80% being singletons. The CDR3 consists of 15 residues. V was trimmed by 2 bases and J by 5 bases, leaving 14 bases between them. The germline V gene encodes CDR1 SGHTA and CDR2 FQGNSA. Treatment reported: roughly 10-day PBMC culture with coronavirus spike peptide pools or control peptides (ViraFEST assay). Once peptide pools had expanded antigen-specific T cells, ViraFEST sequenced TCRs.

The sequence was obtained from a human donor who received a COVID-19 vaccine. The starting material was CD4+ T cells from blood, cultured in vitro, obtained after SARS-CoV-2 vaccination. V and J are TRBV7-2 and TRBJ2-3; the D gene is possibly TRBD2 (6 bases). The CDR3 DNA reads TGTGCCAGCAGCTTAAGATCCGGGGGTATAGATACGCAGTATTTT. This sequence encodes CASSLRSGGIDTQYF.